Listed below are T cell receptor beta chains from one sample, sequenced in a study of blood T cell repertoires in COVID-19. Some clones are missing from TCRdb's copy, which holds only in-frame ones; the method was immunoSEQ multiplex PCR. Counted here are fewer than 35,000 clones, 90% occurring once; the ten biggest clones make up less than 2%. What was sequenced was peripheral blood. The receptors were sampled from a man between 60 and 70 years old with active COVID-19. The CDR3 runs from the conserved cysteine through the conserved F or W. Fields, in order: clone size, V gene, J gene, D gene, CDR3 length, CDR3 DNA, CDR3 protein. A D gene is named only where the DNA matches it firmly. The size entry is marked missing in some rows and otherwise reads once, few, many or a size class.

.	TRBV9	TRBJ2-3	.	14	TGTGCCAGCAGCGCGCCGCATAATCAGGATACGCAGTATTTT	CASSAPHNQDTQYF
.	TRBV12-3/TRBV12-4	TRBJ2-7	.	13	TGTGCCAGCAGTTTAAAAGGGGCGGGGACAGAATACTTC	CASSLKGAGTEYF
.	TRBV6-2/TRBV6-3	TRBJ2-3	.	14	TGTGCCAGCAGTTCCCGACTCCTCACAGATACGCAGTATTTT	CASSSRLLTDTQYF
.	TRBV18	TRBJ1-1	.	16	TGTGCCAGCTCACCAATGTTCGGCTCACGGGGCACTGAAGCTTTCTTT	CASSPMFGSRGTEAFF
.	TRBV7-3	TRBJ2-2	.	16	TGTGCCAGCAGCCCCTCGGGTGGAGCGGGCACCGGGGAGCTGTTTTTT	CASSPSGGAGTGELFF
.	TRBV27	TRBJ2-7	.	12	TGTGCCAGCAGTTCTCGAGGGATCGAGCAGTACTTC	CASSSRGIEQYF
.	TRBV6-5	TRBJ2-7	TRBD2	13	TGTGCCAGCCGACGGGCGGGAGAATACGAGCAGTACTTC	CASRRAGEYEQYF
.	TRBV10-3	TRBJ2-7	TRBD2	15	TGTGCCATCAGTGAGTCGGGGGGGAGTAGGTACGAGCAGTACTTC	CAISESGGSRYEQYF
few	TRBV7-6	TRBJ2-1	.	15	TGTGCCAGCAGCTTAGACGGGAGCGCCTACAATGAGCAGTTCTTC	CASSLDGSAYNEQFF
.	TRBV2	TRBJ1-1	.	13	TGTGCCAGCAGTTTTGACACGAACACTGAAGCTTTCTTT	CASSFDTNTEAFF
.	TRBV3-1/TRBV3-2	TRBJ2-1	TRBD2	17	TGTGCCAGCAGCCAAGGGGGCGCGGAACTAGCGGGGGGGGAGCAGTTCTTC	CASSQGGAELAGGEQFF
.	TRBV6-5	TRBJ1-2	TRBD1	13	TGTGCCAGCACGTTGGTAGGGGGCCATGGCTACACCTTC	CASTLVGGHGYTF
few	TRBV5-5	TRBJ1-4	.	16	TGTGCCAGCAGCCCTCCGGGGGGTTCAACTAATGAAAAACTGTTTTTT	CASSPPGGSTNEKLFF
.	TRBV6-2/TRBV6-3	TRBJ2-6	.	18	TGTGCCAGCAGTCCAGACAGTTTCCCCTATGTTGGGGCCAACGTCCTGACTTTC	CASSPDSFPYVGANVLTF
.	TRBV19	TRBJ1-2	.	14	TGTGCCAGTAGTATCCTCCAGGGGACGGGTGGCTACACCTTC	CASSILQGTGGYTF
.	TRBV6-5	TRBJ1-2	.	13	TGTGCCAGCATTCCGGTTTCTGCCTATGGCTACACCTTC	CASIPVSAYGYTF
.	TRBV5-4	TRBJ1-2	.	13	TGTGCCAGCAGCATTACAGGGAACTATGGCTACACCTTC	CASSITGNYGYTF
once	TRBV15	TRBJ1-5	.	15	TGTGCCACCAGCAGTGATCCGCGTAGCAATCAGCCCCAGCATTTT	CATSSDPRSNQPQHF
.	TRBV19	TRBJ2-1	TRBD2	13	TGTGCCAGTAGTTTTCTAGCGGGGGGGCGGCGGTTCTTC	CASSFLAGGRRFF
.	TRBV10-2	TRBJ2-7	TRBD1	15	TGCGCCAGCAGTCGTTCGCGACAGGGAAGGTACGAGCAGTACTTC	CASSRSRQGRYEQYF
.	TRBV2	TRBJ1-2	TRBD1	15	TGTGCCAGCAGTGAAGCGCATATGACAGGGGACGGCTACACCTTC	CASSEAHMTGDGYTF
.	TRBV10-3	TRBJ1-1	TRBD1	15	TGTGCCATCAGAGCTGGACAGGGGATGAACACTGAAGCTTTCTTT	CAIRAGQGMNTEAFF
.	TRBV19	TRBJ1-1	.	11	TGTGCCAGTCCGGGGTTCGCTGAAGCTTTCTTT	CASPGFAEAFF
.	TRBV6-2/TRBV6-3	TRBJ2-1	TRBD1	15	TGTGCCAGCAGCCCCGACAGGGGGGCCTACAATGAGCAGTTCTTC	CASSPDRGAYNEQFF
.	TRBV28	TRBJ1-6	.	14	TGTGCCAGCATCTCAGGGGCGGAGAATTCACCCCTCCACTTT	CASISGAENSPLHF
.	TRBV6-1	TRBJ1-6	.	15	TGTGCCAGCAGTGAAAACGCGGGGCCGGGGTCACCCCTCCACTTT	CASSENAGPGSPLHF
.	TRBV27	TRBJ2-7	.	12	TGTGCCAGCAGTCCCACCCCCACTGGGCAGTACTTC	CASSPTPTGQYF
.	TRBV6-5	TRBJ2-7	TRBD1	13	TGTGCCAGCACTCCAGGGGGAAAATACGAGCAGTACTTC	CASTPGGKYEQYF
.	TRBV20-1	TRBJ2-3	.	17	TGCAGTGCTAGTGGGCCCCGAAAATCCCATTCCACAGATACGCAGTATTTT	CSASGPRKSHSTDTQYF
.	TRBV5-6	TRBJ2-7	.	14	TGTGCCAGCAGCCTAGGACGACAGGTCCCAGGGCAGTACTTC	CASSLGRQVPGQYF
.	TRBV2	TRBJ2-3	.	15	TGTGCCAGCAGTGATGGGGGGGGCAGCACAGATACGCAGTATTTT	CASSDGGGSTDTQYF
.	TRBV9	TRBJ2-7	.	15	TGTGCCAGCAGCGGGCTGGACTTACCCGGATCCGAGCAGTACTTC	CASSGLDLPGSEQYF
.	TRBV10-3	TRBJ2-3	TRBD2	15	TGTGCCATCAGTTTAGCGGGGGGCCGCACAGATACGCAGTATTTT	CAISLAGGRTDTQYF
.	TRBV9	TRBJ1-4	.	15	TGTGCCAGCAGCGTAGGAGGACGGGAAGGTGAAAAACTGTTTTTT	CASSVGGREGEKLFF
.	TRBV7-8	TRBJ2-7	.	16	TGTGCCAGCACCCTAGGTGGCCGCCAGGGTACCTACGAGCAGTACTTC	CASTLGGRQGTYEQYF
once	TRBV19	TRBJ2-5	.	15	TGTGCCAGTAGTATTGGAGTGGTGGGGGCTGAGACCCAGTACTTC	CASSIGVVGAETQYF
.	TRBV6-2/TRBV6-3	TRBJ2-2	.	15	TGTGCCAGCAGTTACAGAGGAACGAACACCGGGGAGCTGTTTTTT	CASSYRGTNTGELFF
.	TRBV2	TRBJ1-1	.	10	TGTGCCAGTGCCCAAATCGGAGCTTTCTTT	CASAQIGAFF
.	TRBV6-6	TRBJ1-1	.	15	TGTGCCAGCAGTTACTCGCAGGGCCTGAACACTGAAGCTTTCTTT	CASSYSQGLNTEAFF
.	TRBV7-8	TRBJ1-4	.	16	TGTGCCAGCAGCCCTGGGAGGGCGGCAACTAATGAAAAACTGTTTTTT	CASSPGRAATNEKLFF
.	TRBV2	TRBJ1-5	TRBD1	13	TGTGCCAGCGATGACAGGGGGTTTCAGCCCCAGCATTTT	CASDDRGFQPQHF
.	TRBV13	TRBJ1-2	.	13	TGTGCCAGCAGCTTATGGGCCGCTTGGAGCTACACCTTC	CASSLWAAWSYTF
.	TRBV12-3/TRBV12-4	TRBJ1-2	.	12	TGTGCCAGCAGACCGGGACACGATGGCTACACCTTC	CASRPGHDGYTF
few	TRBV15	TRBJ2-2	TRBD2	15	TGTGCCACCAGTGGTGTTAAGCGGGGCACCGGGGAGCTGTTTTTT	CATSGVKRGTGELFF
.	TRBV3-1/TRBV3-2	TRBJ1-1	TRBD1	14	TGTGCCAGCAGCCAACAACAGGGGGGCACTGAAGCTTTCTTT	CASSQQQGGTEAFF
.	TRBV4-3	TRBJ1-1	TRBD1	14	TGCGCCAGCAGCCAAGATCGACAGGGGTCTGAAGCTTTCTTT	CASSQDRQGSEAFF
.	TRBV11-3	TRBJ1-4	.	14	TGTGCCAGCAGCCGCGGGACCTTCGGCGAAAAACTGTTTTTT	CASSRGTFGEKLFF
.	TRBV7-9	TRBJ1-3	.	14	TGTGCCAGCAGCCTCGACAGCTCTGGAAACACCATATATTTT	CASSLDSSGNTIYF
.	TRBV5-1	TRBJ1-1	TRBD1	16	TGCGCCAGCACCCCTGCCCAACAGGGGCTGAACACTGAAGCTTTCTTT	CASTPAQQGLNTEAFF
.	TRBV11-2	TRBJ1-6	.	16	TGTGCCAGCAGCTTAGTCGCGGGGGGATATGGTTCACCCCTCCACTTT	CASSLVAGGYGSPLHF
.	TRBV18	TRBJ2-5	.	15	TGTGCCAGCTCACCACCCAGGACAGTCGCAAAGACCCAGTACTTC	CASSPPRTVAKTQYF
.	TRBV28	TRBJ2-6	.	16	TGTGCCAGCAGGGTTATGTGGGCCTCTGGGGCCAACGTCCTGACTTTC	CASRVMWASGANVLTF
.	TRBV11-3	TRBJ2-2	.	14	TGTGCCAGCAGCTTAGGGGTGAGGGCCGGGGAGCTGTTTTTT	CASSLGVRAGELFF
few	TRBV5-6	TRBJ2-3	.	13	TGTGCCAGCAGCCCCCCCAACACAGATACGCAGTATTTT	CASSPPNTDTQYF
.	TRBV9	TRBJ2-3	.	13	TGTGCCAGCAGCCCCGAGGTGGCAGATACGCAGTATTTT	CASSPEVADTQYF
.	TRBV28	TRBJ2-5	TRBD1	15	TGTGCCAGCAGTCCGTGGGACAGGGATTTAGAGACCCAGTACTTC	CASSPWDRDLETQYF
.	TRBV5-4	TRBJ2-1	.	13	TGTGCCAGCAGCTTGGTTTGGGGGCATGAGCAGTTCTTC	CASSLVWGHEQFF
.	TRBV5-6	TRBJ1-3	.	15	TGTGCCAGCAGCTTGGTGGACTTCTCTGGAAACACCATATATTTT	CASSLVDFSGNTIYF
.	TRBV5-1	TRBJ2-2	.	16	TGCGCCAGCAGCTTCGTCACCGGGGTGTCGACCGGGGAGCTGTTTTTT	CASSFVTGVSTGELFF
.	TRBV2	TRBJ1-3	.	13	TGTGCCTCTACCCGGGACATAGGAAACACCATATATTTT	CASTRDIGNTIYF